The clone carrying this T cell receptor beta chain ranks as medium-sized. Its specificity is unknown. Time point meaning: sample taken at primary tumor resection. No cell sorting; template was whole RNA from tumor, lung tissue or PBMC. The donor group consisted of around 70 patients who had untreated, early-stage non-small cell lung cancer. The library protocol tagged each TCR cDNA with a unique molecular identifier. TCRdb independently ran MiXCR on the 5' RACE reads; one entry per CDR3 protein. Among about 10,000 distinct CDR3 sequences, 4.5% to 6% were seen once, and the ten largest hold 25% to 30%. The entry originates in a study of spatial heterogeneity in lung cancer. Study context: The average appearance count of each unique TCR and UMI combination in raw reads was more than 9.5.

Germline CDR1 is LGHNA and CDR2 is YSLEER. This CDR3 region has 15 residues. V shed 2 bases and J shed 2 bases, with 7 bases lying between them. Study conclusions and caveats: Ubiquitous, expanded tumor-derived TCRs were more frequently observed in blood at resection than at follow-up.

The material was PBMCs, obtained at surgery. The chain recombines TRBV4-3 with TRBJ2-6, with TRBD1 as a possible D gene (6 bases). The source of this sequence is a male donor with early-stage non-small cell lung cancer. The CDR3 region is CASSQSGAGANVLTF. The DNA of the CDR3 is TGCGCCAGCAGCCAATCAGGGGCTGGGGCCAACGTCCTGACTTTC.